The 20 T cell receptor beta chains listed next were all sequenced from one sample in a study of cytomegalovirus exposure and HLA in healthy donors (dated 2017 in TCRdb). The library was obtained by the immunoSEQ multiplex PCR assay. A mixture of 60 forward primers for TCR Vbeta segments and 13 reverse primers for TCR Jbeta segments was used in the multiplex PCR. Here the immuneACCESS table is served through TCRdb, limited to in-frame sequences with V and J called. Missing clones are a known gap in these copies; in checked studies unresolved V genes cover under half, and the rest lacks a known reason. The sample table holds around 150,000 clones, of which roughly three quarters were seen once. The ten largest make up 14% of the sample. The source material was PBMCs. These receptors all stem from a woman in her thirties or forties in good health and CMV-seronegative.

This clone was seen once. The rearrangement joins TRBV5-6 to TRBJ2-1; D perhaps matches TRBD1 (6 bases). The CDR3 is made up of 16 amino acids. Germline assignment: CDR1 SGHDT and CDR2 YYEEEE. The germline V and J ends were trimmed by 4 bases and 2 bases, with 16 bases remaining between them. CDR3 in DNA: TGTGCCAGCAGCGCCGGCGCAGGGGATCCCTACAATGAGCAGTTCTTC. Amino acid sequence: CASSAGAGDPYNEQFF.

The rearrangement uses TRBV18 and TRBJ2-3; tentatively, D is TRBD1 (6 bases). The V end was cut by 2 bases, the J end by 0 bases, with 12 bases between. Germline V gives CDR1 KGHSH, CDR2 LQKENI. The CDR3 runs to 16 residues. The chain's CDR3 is CASSPGTGSSTDTQYF. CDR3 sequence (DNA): TGTGCCAGCTCACCAGGCACAGGGTCTAGCACAGATACGCAGTATTTT.

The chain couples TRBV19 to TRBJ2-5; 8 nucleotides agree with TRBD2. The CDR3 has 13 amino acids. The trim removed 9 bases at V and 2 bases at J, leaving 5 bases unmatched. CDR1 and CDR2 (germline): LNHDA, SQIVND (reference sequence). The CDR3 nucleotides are TGTGCCAGCGGGAGGGGGAGACAAGAGACCCAGTACTTC. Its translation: CASGRGRQETQYF.

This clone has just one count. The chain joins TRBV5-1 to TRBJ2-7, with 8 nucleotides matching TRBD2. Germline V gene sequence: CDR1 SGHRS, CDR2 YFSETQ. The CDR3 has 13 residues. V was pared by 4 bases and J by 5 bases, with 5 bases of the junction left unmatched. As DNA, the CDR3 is TGCGCCAGCAGCCCCCTCGGGGGGGACGAGCAGTACTTC. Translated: CASSPLGGDEQYF.

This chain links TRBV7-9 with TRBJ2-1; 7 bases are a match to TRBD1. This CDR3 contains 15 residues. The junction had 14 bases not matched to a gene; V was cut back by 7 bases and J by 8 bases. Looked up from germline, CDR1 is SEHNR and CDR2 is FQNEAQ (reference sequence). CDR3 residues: CASILPLQGVYEQFF. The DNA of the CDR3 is TGTGCCAGCATCCTCCCTCTCCAGGGGGTGTATGAGCAGTTCTTC.

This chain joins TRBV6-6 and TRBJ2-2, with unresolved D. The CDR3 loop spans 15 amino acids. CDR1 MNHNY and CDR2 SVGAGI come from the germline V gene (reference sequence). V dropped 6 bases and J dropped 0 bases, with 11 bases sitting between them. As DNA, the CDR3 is TGTGCCAGCAGCCCCGGCCGGGCGAACACCGGGGAGCTGTTTTTT. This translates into CASSPGRANTGELFF.

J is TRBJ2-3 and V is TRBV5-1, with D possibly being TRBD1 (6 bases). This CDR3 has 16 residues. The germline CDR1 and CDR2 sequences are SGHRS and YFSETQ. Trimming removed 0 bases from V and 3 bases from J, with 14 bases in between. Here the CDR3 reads CASSLGTGWETDTQYF. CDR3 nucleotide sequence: TGCGCCAGCAGCTTGGGAACAGGGTGGGAGACAGATACGCAGTATTTT. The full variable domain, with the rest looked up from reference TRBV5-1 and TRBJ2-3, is KAGVTQTPRYLIKTRGQQVTLSCSPISGHRSVSWYQQTPGQGLQFLFEYFSETQRNKGNFPGRFSGRQFSNSRSEMNVSTLELGDSALYLCASSLGTGWETDTQYFGPGTRLTVL.

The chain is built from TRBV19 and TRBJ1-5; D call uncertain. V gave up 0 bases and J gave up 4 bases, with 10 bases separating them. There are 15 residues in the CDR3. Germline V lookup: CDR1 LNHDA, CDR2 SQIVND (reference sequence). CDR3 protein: CASSIDLSRNQPQHF. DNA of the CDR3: TGTGCCAGTAGTATAGATCTCTCCCGTAATCAGCCCCAGCATTTT.

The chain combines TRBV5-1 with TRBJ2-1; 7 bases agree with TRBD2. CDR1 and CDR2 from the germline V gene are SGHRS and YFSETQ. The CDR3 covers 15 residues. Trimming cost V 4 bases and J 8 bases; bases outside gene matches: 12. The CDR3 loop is CASSVSGGPIDEQFF. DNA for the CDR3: TGCGCCAGCAGCGTATCGGGAGGACCTATCGATGAGCAGTTCTTC.

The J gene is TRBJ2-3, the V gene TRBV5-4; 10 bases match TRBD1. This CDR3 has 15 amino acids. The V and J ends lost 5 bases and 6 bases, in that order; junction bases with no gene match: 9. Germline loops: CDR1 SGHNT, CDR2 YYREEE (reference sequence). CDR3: CASRSRDRGSDTQYF. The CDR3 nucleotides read TGTGCCAGCAGATCCCGGGACAGGGGATCCGATACGCAGTATTTT. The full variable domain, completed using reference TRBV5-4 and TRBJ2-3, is ETGVTQSPTHLIKTRGQQVTLRCSSQSGHNTVSWYQQALGQGPQFIFQYYREEENGRGNFPPRFSGLQFPNYSSELNVNALELDDSALYLCASRSRDRGSDTQYFGPGTRLTVL.

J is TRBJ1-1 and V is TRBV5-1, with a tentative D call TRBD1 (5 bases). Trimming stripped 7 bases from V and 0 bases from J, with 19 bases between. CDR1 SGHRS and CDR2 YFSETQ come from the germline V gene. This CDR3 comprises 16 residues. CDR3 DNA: TGCGCCAGCGGGCAGGGAAGGGGCATTTTGAACACTGAAGCTTTCTTT. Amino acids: CASGQGRGILNTEAFF. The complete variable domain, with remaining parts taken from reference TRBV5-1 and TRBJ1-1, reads KAGVTQTPRYLIKTRGQQVTLSCSPISGHRSVSWYQQTPGQGLQFLFEYFSETQRNKGNFPGRFSGRQFSNSRSEMNVSTLELGDSALYLCASGQGRGILNTEAFFGQGTRLTVV.

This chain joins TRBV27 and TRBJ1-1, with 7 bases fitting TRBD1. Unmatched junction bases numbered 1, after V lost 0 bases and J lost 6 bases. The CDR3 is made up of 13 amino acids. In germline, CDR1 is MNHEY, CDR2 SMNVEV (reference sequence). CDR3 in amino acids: CASSLSGTAEAFF. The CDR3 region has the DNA TGTGCCAGCAGTTTATCCGGGACAGCTGAAGCTTTCTTT.

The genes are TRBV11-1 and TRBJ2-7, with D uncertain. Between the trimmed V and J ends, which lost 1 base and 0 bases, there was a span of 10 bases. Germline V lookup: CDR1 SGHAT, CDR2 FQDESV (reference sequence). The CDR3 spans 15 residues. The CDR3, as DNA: TGTGCCAGCAGCTTAGGGGCACAGAACTCCTACGAGCAGTACTTC. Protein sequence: CASSLGAQNSYEQYF.

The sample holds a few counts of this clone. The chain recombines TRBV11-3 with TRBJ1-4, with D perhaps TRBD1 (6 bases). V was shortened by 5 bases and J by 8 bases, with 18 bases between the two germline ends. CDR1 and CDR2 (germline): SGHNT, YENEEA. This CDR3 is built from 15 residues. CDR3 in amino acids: CASSPRAGVEEKLFF. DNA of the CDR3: TGTGCCAGCAGCCCCCGGGCAGGGGTAGAAGAAAAACTGTTTTTT.

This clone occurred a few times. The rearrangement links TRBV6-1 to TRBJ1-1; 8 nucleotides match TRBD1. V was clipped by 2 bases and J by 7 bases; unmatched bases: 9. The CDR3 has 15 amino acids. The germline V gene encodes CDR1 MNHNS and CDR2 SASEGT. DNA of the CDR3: TGTGCCAGCAGTGAACAGGGGGCCCTGTTGAATGAAGCTTTCTTT. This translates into CASSEQGALLNEAFF.

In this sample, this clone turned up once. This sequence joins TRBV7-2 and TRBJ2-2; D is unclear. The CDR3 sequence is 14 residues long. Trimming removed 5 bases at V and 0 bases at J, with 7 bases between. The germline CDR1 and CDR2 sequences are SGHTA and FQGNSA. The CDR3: CASSRETNTGELFF. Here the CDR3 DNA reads TGTGCCAGCAGCCGAGAAACGAACACCGGGGAGCTGTTTTTT.

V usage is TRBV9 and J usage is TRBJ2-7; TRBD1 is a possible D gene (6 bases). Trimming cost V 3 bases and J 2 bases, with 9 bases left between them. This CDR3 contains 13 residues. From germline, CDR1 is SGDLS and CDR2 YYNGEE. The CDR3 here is CASSAGDPYEQYF. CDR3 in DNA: TGTGCCAGCAGCGCAGGGGATCCCTACGAGCAGTACTTC.

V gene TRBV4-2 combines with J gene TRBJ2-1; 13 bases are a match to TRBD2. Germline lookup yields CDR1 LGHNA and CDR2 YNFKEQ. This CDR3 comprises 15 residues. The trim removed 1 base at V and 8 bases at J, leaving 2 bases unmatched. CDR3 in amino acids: CASSQGTSGSDEQFF. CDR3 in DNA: TGTGCCAGCAGCCAAGGGACTAGCGGGAGCGATGAGCAGTTCTTC.

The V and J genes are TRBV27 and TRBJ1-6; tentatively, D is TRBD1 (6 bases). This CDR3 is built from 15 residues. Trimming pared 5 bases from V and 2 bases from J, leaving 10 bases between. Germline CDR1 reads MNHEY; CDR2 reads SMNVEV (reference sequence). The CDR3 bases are TGTGCCAGCAGTCTGAGACAGGCCTATAATTCACCCCTCCACTTT. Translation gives CASSLRQAYNSPLHF.

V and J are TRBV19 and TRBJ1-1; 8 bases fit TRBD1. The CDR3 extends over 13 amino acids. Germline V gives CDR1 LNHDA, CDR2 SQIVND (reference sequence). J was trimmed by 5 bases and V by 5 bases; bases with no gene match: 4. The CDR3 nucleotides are TGTGCCAGTAGTGGACAGGGAGGGACTGAAGCTTTCTTT. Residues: CASSGQGGTEAFF.